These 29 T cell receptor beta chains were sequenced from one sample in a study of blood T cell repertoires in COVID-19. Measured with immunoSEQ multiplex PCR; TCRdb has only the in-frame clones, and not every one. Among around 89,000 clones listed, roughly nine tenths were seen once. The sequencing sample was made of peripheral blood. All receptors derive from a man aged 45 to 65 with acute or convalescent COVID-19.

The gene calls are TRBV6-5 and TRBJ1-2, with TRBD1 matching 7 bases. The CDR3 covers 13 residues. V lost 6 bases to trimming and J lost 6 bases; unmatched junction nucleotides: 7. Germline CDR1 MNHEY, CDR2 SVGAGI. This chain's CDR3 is CASRFTGADGYTF. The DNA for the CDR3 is TGTGCCAGCAGATTTACAGGGGCCGATGGCTACACCTTC.

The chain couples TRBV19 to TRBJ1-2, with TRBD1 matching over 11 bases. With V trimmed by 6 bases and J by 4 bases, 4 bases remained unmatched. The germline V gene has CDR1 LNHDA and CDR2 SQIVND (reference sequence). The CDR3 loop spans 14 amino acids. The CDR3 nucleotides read TGTGCCAGTAGAGGACAGGGGGCAATCTATGGCTACACCTTC. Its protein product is CASRGQGAIYGYTF.

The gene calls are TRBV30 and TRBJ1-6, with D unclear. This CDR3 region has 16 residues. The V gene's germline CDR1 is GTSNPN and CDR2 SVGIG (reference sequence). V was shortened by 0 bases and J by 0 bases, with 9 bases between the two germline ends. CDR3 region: CAWSVVRSSYNSPLHF. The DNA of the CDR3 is TGTGCCTGGAGTGTTGTCAGAAGCTCCTATAATTCACCCCTCCACTTT.

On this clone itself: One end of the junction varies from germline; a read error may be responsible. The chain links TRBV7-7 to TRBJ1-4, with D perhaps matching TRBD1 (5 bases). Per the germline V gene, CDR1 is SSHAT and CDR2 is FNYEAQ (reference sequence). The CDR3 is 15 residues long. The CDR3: CASSFTQGANEKLFF. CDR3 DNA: TGTGCTAGCAGCTTCACGCAGGGCGCTAATGAAAAACTGTTTTTT. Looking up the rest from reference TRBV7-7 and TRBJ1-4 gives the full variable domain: GAGVSQSPRYKVTKRGQDVTLRCDPISSHATLYWYQQALGQGPEFLTYFNYEAQPDKSGLPSDRFSAERPEGSISTLTIQRTEQRDSAMYRCASSFTQGANEKLFFGSGTQLSVL.

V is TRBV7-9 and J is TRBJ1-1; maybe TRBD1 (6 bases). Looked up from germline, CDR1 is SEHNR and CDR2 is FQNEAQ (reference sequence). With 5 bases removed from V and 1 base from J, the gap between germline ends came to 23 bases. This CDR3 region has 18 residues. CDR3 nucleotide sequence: TGTGCCAGCAGCGCCGCCGGGACAAACTCCATTAGGAACACTGAAGCTTTCTTT. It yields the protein CASSAAGTNSIRNTEAFF.

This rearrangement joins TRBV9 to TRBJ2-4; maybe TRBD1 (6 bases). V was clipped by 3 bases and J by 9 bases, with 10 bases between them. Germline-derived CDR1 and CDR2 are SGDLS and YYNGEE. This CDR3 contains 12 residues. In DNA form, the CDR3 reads TGTGCCAGCAGCGGACAGGCAACCATTCAGTACTTC. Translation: CASSGQATIQYF.

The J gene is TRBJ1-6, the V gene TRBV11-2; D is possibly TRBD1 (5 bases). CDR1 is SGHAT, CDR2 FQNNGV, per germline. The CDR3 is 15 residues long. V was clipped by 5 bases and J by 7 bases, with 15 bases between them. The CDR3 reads CASSPLQGINSPLHF. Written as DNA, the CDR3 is TGTGCCAGCAGCCCTCTCCAGGGAATCAATTCACCCCTCCACTTT.

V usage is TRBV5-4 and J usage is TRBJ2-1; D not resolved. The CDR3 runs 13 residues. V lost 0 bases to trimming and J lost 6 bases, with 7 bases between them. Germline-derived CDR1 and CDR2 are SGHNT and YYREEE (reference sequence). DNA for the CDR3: TGTGCCAGCAGCTTGGATCGAGGCAATGAGCAGTTCTTC. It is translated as CASSLDRGNEQFF.

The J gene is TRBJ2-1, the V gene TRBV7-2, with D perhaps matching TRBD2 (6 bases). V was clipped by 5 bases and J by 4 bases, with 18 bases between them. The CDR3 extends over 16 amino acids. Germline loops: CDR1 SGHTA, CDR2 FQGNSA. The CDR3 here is CASSPIAAGRYNEQFF. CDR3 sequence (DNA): TGTGCCAGCAGCCCGATCGCGGCAGGGAGGTACAATGAGCAGTTCTTC.

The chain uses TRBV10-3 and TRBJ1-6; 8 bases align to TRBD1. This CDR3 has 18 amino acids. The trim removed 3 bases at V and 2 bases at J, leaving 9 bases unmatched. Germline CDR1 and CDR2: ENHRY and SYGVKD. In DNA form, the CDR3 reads TGTGCCATCAGTGAAGGGCAGGGGGCCGGAACCTATAATTCACCCCTCCACTTT. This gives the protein CAISEGQGAGTYNSPLHF.

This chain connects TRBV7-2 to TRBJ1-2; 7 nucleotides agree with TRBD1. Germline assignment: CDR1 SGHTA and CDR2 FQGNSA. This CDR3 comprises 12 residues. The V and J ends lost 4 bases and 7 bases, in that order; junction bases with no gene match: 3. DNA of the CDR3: TGTGCCAGCAGCTATGACAGGGTTGGCTACACCTTC. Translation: CASSYDRVGYTF.

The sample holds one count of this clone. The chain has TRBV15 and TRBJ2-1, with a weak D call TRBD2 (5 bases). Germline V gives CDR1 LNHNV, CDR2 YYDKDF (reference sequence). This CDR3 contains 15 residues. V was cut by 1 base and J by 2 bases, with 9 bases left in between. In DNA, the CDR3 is TGTGCCACCAGCAGAGCTGGAGGAACCTACAATGAGCAGTTCTTC. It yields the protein CATSRAGGTYNEQFF.

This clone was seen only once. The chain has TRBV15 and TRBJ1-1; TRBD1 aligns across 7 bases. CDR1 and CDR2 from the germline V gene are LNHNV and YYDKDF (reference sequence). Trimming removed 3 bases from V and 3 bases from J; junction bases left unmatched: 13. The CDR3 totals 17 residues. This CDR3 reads CATSSVIKQGKYTEAFF. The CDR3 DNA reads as TGTGCCACCAGCAGTGTTATAAAACAGGGGAAGTACACTGAAGCTTTCTTT.

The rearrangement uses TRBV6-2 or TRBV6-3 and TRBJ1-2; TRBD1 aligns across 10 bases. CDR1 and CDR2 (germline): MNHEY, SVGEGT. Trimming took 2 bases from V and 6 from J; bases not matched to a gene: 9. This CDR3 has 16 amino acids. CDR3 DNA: TGTGCCAGCAGTTACGTCCCGACAGGGGGCATAAATGGCTACACCTTC. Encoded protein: CASSYVPTGGINGYTF.

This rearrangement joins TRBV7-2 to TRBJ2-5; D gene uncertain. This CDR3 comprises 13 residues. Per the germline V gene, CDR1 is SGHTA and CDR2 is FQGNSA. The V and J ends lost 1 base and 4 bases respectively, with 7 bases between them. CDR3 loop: CASSLVVRETQYF. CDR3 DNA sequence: TGTGCCAGCAGCTTAGTGGTGAGAGAGACCCAGTACTTC. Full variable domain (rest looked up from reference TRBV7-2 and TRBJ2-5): GAGVSQSPSNKVTEKGKDVELRCDPISGHTALYWYRQSLGQGLEFLIYFQGNSAPDKSGLPSDRFSAERTGGSVSTLTIQRTQQEDSAVYLCASSLVVRETQYFGPGTRLLVL.

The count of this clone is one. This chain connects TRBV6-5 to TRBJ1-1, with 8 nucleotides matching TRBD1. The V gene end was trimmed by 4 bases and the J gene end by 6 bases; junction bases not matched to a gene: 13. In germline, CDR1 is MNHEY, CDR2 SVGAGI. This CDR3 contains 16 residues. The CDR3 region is CASSSDRAGRRSEAFF. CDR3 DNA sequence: TGTGCCAGCAGTTCGGACAGGGCGGGGAGAAGGTCTGAAGCTTTCTTT.

The CDR3 nucleotides are TGTGCCAGCAGCCAAGAATGGAACAGGGAATACGGTTCACCCCTCCACTTT. Translating gives CASSQEWNREYGSPLHF. The chain couples TRBV14 to TRBJ1-6; a weak D match, TRBD1 (6 bases). V dropped 0 bases and J dropped 9 bases, with 18 bases sitting between them. This CDR3 has 17 residues. Germline V gene lookup returns CDR1 SGHDN and CDR2 FVKESK.

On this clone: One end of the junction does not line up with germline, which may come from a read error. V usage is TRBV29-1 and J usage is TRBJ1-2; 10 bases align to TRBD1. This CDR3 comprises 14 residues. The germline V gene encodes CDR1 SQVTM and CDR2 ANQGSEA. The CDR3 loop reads CSVEAGTGAHGYTF. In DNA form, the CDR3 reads TGTAGCGTTGAAGCCGGGACAGGGGCTCATGGCTACACCTTC.

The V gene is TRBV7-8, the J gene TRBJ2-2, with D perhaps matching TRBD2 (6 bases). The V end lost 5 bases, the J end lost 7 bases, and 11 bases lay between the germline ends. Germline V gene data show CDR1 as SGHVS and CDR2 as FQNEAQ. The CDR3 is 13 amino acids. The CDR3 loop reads CASSLPGGGELFF. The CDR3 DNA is TGTGCCAGCAGCCTCCCCGGGGGCGGGGAGCTGTTTTTT.

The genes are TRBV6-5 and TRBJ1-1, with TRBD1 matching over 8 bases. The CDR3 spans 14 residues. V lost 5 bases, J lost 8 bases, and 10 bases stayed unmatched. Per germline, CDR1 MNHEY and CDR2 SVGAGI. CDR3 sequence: CASSTSRGQPEAFF. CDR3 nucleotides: TGTGCCAGCAGTACATCCAGGGGGCAACCCGAAGCTTTCTTT.

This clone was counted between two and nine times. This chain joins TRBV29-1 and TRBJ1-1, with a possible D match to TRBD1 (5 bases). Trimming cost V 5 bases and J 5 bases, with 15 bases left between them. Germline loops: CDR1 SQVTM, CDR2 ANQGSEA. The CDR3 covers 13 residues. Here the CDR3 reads CSVPRVGATEAFF. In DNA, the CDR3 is TGCAGCGTTCCCAGGGTAGGTGCTACTGAAGCTTTCTTT.

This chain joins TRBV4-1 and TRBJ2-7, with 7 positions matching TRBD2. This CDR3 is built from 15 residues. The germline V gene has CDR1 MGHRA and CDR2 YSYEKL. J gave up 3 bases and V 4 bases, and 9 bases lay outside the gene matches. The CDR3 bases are TGCGCCAGCAGCCCTGGGGGGGGAGGGGTCTACGAGCAGTACTTC. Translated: CASSPGGGGVYEQYF.

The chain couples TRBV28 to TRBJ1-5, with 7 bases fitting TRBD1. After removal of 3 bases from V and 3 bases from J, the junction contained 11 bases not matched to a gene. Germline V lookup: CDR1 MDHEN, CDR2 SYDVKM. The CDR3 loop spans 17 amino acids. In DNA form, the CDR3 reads TGTGCCAGCAGTTTGCTGCGAGGACAGGCCTCCAATCAGCCCCAGCATTTT. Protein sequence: CASSLLRGQASNQPQHF.

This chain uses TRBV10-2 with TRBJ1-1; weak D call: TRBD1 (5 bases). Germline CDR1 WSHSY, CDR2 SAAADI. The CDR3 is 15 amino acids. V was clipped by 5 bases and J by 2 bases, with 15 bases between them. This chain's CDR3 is CASSSGRGGNTEAFF. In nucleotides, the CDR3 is TGCGCCAGCAGTAGCGGGAGGGGAGGAAACACTGAAGCTTTCTTT.

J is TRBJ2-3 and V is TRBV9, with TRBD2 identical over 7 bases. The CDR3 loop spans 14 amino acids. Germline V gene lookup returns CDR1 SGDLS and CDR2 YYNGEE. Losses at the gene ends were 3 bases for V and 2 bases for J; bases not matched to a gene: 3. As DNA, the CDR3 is TGTGCCAGCAGCGACCGGGACTACACAGATACGCAGTATTTT. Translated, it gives CASSDRDYTDTQYF.

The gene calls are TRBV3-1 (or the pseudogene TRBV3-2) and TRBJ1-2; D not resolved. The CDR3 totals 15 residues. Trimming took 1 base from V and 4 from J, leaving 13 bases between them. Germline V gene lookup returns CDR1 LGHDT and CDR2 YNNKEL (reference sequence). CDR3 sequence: CASSQGAEGSYGYTF. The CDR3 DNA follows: TGTGCCAGCAGCCAAGGGGCCGAAGGTAGCTATGGCTACACCTTC.

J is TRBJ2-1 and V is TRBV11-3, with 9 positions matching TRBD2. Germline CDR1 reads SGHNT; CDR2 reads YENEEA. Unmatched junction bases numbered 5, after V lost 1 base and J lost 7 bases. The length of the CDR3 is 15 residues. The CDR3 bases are TGTGCCAGCAGCTTAGCCAGCGGGGGGAAGAATGAGCAGTTCTTC. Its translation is CASSLASGGKNEQFF.

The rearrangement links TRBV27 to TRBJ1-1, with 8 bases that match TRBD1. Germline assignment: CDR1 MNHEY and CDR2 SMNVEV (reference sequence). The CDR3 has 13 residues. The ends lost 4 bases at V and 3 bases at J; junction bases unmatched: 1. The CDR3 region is CASSYRGDTEAFF. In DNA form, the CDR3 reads TGTGCCAGCAGTTACAGGGGGGACACTGAAGCTTTCTTT.

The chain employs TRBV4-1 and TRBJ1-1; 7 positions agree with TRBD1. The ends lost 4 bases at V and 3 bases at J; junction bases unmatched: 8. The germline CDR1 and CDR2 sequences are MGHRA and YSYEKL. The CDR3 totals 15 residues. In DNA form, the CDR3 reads TGCGCCAGCAGCCCACCTACAGGGGATTACACTGAAGCTTTCTTT. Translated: CASSPPTGDYTEAFF.